The 28 T cell receptor beta chains listed next were all sequenced from one sample in a study of PD-1 blockade in classical Hodgkin lymphoma. Here immunoSEQ multiplex PCR was the method, and the copy in TCRdb shows in-frame clones only, minus some. There are some 21,000 clones in the sample; approximately 85% occur only once, and 13% lies in the top ten. Time point: cycle 4 day 1 (C4D1), after five to seven weeks of nivolumab. All trial patients relapsed after autologous stem cell transplantation. The sample consisted of peripheral blood mononuclear cells (PBMCs), taken before the fourth cycle of nivolumab. The receptors originated from a human donor with classical Hodgkin lymphoma.

This chain connects TRBV11-2 to TRBJ2-1, with TRBD1 matching 7 bases. Germline CDR1 reads SGHAT; CDR2 reads FQNNGV. Germline trimming cut 4 bases from V and 4 bases from J; bases unmatched to any gene: 10. The CDR3 has 16 amino acids. CDR3 DNA: TGTGCCAGCAGCTCAACAACAGGGGATATGTACAATGAGCAGTTCTTC. Translated, it gives CASSSTTGDMYNEQFF.

The chain employs TRBV2 and TRBJ1-3, with TRBD1 matching 11 bases. The junction had 5 bases not matched to a gene; V was cut back by 7 bases and J by 0 bases. The germline CDR1 and CDR2 sequences are SNHLY and FYNNEI. This CDR3 is 16 amino acids long. The DNA for the CDR3 is TGTGCCAGCACCCGGGACAGGGGGAGCTCTGGAAACACCATATATTTT. Its translation is CASTRDRGSSGNTIYF.

This clone was detected only a few times. V is TRBV27 and J is TRBJ2-2, with TRBD2 as a possible D gene (6 bases). This CDR3 has 15 amino acids. Trimming left V 4 bases short and J 6 bases short, with 15 bases between. Per the germline V gene, CDR1 is MNHEY and CDR2 is SMNVEV (reference sequence). The CDR3 nucleotides read TGTGCCAGCAGTTACTCTAGCTGGGGGGCCGGGGAGCTGTTTTTT. Its protein product is CASSYSSWGAGELFF.

This clone was found once. V is TRBV9 and J is TRBJ2-2; 9 bases match TRBD2. With 1 base clipped from V and 0 bases from J, the junction kept 4 bases outside the gene matches. Germline-derived CDR1 and CDR2 are SGDLS and YYNGEE. CDR3 length: 17 amino acids. CDR3 in DNA: TGTGCCAGCAGCGTATTAGCGGGGGCCTCGAACACCGGGGAGCTGTTTTTT. It codes for CASSVLAGASNTGELFF.

The chain combines TRBV5-1 with TRBJ1-1, with TRBD1 as a possible D gene (5 bases). Germline-derived CDR1 and CDR2 are SGHRS and YFSETQ. The CDR3 covers 16 residues. V lost 0 bases, J lost 1 base, and 13 bases lay in between. The CDR3 loop reads CASSLEAGWANTEAFF. The DNA for the CDR3 is TGCGCCAGCAGCTTGGAGGCAGGGTGGGCGAACACTGAAGCTTTCTTT. Supplemented by reference TRBV5-1 and TRBJ1-1, the full variable domain reads KAGVTQTPRYLIKTRGQQVTLSCSPISGHRSVSWYQQTPGQGLQFLFEYFSETQRNKGNFPGRFSGRQFSNSRSEMNVSTLELGDSALYLCASSLEAGWANTEAFFGQGTRLTVV.

This chain joins TRBV7-8 and TRBJ2-3; no firm D call. CDR1 and CDR2 from the germline V gene are SGHVS and FQNEAQ. This CDR3 has 12 residues. Trimming took off 5 bases at V and 1 base at J, with 4 bases between the two ends. CDR3 sequence: CASSPGTDTQYF. The CDR3 DNA follows: TGTGCCAGCAGCCCCGGCACAGATACGCAGTATTTT.

The CDR3 DNA reads TGTGCCAGCAGCCTCCCGACTAGCGGGGGGGAACAAGAGACCCAGTACTTC. Protein sequence: CASSLPTSGGEQETQYF. This chain joins TRBV7-8 and TRBJ2-5, with 14 positions matching TRBD2. The germline CDR1 and CDR2 sequences are SGHVS and FQNEAQ. CDR3 length equals 17 residues. Germline trimming cut 5 bases from V and 2 bases from J; bases unmatched to any gene: 7.

J is TRBJ1-5 and V is TRBV7-2, with TRBD1 matching 7 bases. CDR1 and CDR2 from the germline V gene are SGHTA and FQGNSA. Trimming removed 4 bases from V and 7 bases from J; junction bases left unmatched: 4. This CDR3 region has 13 residues. CDR3 coding DNA: TGTGCCAGCAGCTCCCAGGGGGGCCAGCCCCAGCATTTT. Its translation is CASSSQGGQPQHF.

J is TRBJ2-3 and V is TRBV12-5; D is unclear. Germline V gene lookup returns CDR1 LGHNT and CDR2 FRNRAP. The CDR3 is 11 residues long. Trimming removed 1 base from V and 4 bases from J, with 0 bases in between. CDR3 amino acids: CASGLADTQYF. In DNA form, the CDR3 reads TGTGCTAGTGGTTTGGCAGATACGCAGTATTTT.

This chain connects TRBV2 to TRBJ1-1, with 10 positions matching TRBD1. The germline CDR1 and CDR2 sequences are SNHLY and FYNNEI. The CDR3 consists of 15 residues. With 7 bases clipped from V and 5 bases from J, the junction kept 10 bases outside the gene matches. The DNA of the CDR3 is TGTGCCAGCACCGCGACAGGGGGCGATGGTACTGAAGCTTTCTTT. Amino acid sequence: CASTATGGDGTEAFF.

The V call is TRBV6-1, the J call TRBJ2-3, with no clear D. V shed 3 bases and J shed 0 bases, with 10 bases lying between them. The CDR3 consists of 15 residues. The germline V gene encodes CDR1 MNHNS and CDR2 SASEGT. As DNA, the CDR3 is TGTGCCAGCAGTGACCCAAACCTTAGCACAGATACGCAGTATTTT. Encoded protein: CASSDPNLSTDTQYF.

The V and J genes are TRBV29-1 and TRBJ2-2; D gene ambiguous. The CDR3 is 15 residues long. Per germline, CDR1 SQVTM and CDR2 ANQGSEA. V was shortened by 3 bases and J by 0 bases, with 11 bases between the two germline ends. The CDR3 region is CSVEGSVANTGELFF. CDR3 nucleotides: TGCAGCGTTGAGGGTTCAGTAGCGAACACCGGGGAGCTGTTTTTT.

The chain employs TRBV6-1 and TRBJ2-2; 8 bases line up with TRBD1. CDR1 and CDR2 (germline): MNHNS, SASEGT. V gave up 6 bases and J gave up 1 base; unmatched junction bases: 4. The CDR3 runs 15 residues. CDR3 protein: CASSPDRVNTGELFF. DNA of the CDR3: TGTGCCAGCAGCCCGGACAGGGTGAACACCGGGGAGCTGTTTTTT.

This chain's CDR3 is CASSLEGGQGREQYF. CDR3 nucleotides: TGTGCCAGCAGCTTGGAGGGGGGACAGGGTCGTGAGCAGTACTTC. V is TRBV5-4 and J is TRBJ2-5; TRBD1 aligns across 9 bases. The junction had 11 bases not matched to a gene; V was cut back by 0 bases and J by 11 bases. Germline V gene data show CDR1 as SGHNT and CDR2 as YYREEE (reference sequence). This CDR3 contains 15 residues.

CDR3 nucleotide sequence: TGTGCCAGCAGCTTCGGGACAGAAGAGACCCAGTACTTC. It encodes CASSFGTEETQYF. This sequence joins TRBV11-2 and TRBJ2-5, with TRBD1 matching 7 bases. This CDR3 contains 13 residues. V shed 3 bases and J 3 bases; nucleotides not matched to a gene: 1. Per germline, CDR1 SGHAT and CDR2 FQNNGV.

This clone was counted a single time. The rearrangement joins TRBV7-3 to TRBJ1-5; the D gene is possibly TRBD1 (5 bases). Germline V lookup: CDR1 SGHTA, CDR2 FQGTGA. The V end lost 3 bases, the J end lost 6 bases, and 9 bases lay between the germline ends. The CDR3 is made up of 13 amino acids. This CDR3 reads CASSFGRVQPQHF. CDR3 nucleotides: TGTGCCAGCAGCTTCGGCAGGGTTCAGCCCCAGCATTTT.

In nucleotides, the CDR3 is TGTGCCAGCAAAACGACAGGGGGGAACGGGGCCAACGTCCTGACTTTC. This gives the protein CASKTTGGNGANVLTF. The rearrangement links TRBV7-9 to TRBJ2-6, with TRBD1 identical over 9 bases. Germline V lookup: CDR1 SEHNR, CDR2 FQNEAQ (reference sequence). V lost 7 bases, J lost 4 bases, and 8 bases stayed unmatched. The CDR3 is 16 residues long.

The rearrangement joins TRBV12-5 to TRBJ2-1; 13 bases are a match to TRBD2. CDR3 length equals 21 residues. Trimming took 0 bases from V and 1 from J; bases not matched to a gene: 12. Germline V gene lookup returns CDR1 LGHNT and CDR2 FRNRAP. CDR3: CASGLVRQGLAGVGSYNEQFF. CDR3 DNA sequence: TGTGCTAGTGGTTTGGTACGTCAAGGACTAGCGGGAGTCGGGTCCTACAATGAGCAGTTCTTC.

This clone was picked up one time. J is TRBJ1-5 and V is TRBV18; D ambiguous. Germline CDR1 and CDR2: KGHSH and LQKENI. The CDR3 is 16 residues long. Trimming removed 2 bases at V and 3 bases at J, with 14 bases between. CDR3 bases: TGTGCCAGCTCACCAGGGGAACCCGGGCCCAATCAGCCCCAGCATTTT. Translated, it gives CASSPGEPGPNQPQHF.

This clone has more than one count but fewer than ten. A read error may produce the germline difference seen at one junction end. Other nucleotide sequences in the sample specify the same CDR3. The genes are TRBV7-3 and TRBJ1-1, with D tentatively TRBD1 (5 bases). The V gene's germline CDR1 is SGHTA and CDR2 FQGTGA. This CDR3 has 15 amino acids. CDR3 DNA sequence: TGCGCCAGCAGCATCAATTTCGACAGTGTCACTGAAGCTTTCTTT. This translates into CASSINFDSVTEAFF.

V and J are TRBV10-3 and TRBJ1-2, with D perhaps TRBD1 (5 bases). Germline CDR1 and CDR2: ENHRY and SYGVKD. The CDR3 runs to 15 residues. V lost 10 bases, J lost 3 bases, and 21 bases lay in between. CDR3 loop: CATTNRDADYYGYTF. In DNA form, the CDR3 reads TGTGCCACTACGAACCGGGACGCAGATTACTATGGCTACACCTTC.

The rearrangement joins TRBV2 to TRBJ2-1; D possibly corresponds to TRBD1 (5 bases). The germline V and J ends were trimmed by 6 bases and 0 bases, with 12 bases remaining between them. The CDR3 runs to 15 residues. CDR1 and CDR2 from the germline V gene are SNHLY and FYNNEI. Here the CDR3 reads CASRIDRYSYNEQFF. The CDR3 region has the DNA TGTGCCAGCAGAATCGACAGATACTCCTACAATGAGCAGTTCTTC.

This chain connects TRBV9 to TRBJ2-5; D not resolved. Trimming removed 1 base at V and 4 bases at J, with 8 bases between. This CDR3 spans 13 amino acids. Germline V gene lookup returns CDR1 SGDLS and CDR2 YYNGEE. The CDR3 DNA follows: TGTGCCAGCAGCGTAAGCCCAGGAGAGACCCAGTACTTC. Its translation is CASSVSPGETQYF.

The V call is TRBV6-1, the J call TRBJ2-1, with a tentative D call TRBD2 (7 bases). The CDR3 contains 15 residues. Trimming shortened V by 6 bases and J by 6 bases, and 18 bases separated the two germline ends. In germline, CDR1 is MNHNS, CDR2 SASEGT. In DNA, the CDR3 is TGTGCCAGCAGGAGCGCTAGCGGAGGGGGCAATGAGCAGTTCTTC. Protein sequence: CASRSASGGGNEQFF.

The rearrangement uses TRBV7-1 and TRBJ2-7; 7 bases are shared with TRBD1. TRBV7-1 is classed as an ORF, of uncertain function. The CDR3 has 14 residues. Trimming took 4 bases from V and 4 from J; bases not matched to a gene: 7. CDR3 in DNA: TGTGCCAGCAGCTTAGGGCAGGGGGTTTACGAGCAGTACTTC. It yields the protein CASSLGQGVYEQYF.

CDR3 sequence (DNA): TGCGCCAGCAGTGAAGGGGACGGACTCCTGCCCGAGCAGTACTTC. Amino acids: CASSEGDGLLPEQYF. The J gene is TRBJ2-7, the V gene TRBV10-2, with D possibly called TRBD1 or TRBD2 (5 bases each). V lost 3 bases and J 6 bases, leaving 18 bases between the germline ends. Germline V gene lookup returns CDR1 WSHSY and CDR2 SAAADI. This CDR3 contains 15 residues.

The rearrangement joins TRBV5-1 to TRBJ2-7; D might be TRBD1 (6 bases). Trimming took off 4 bases at V and 5 bases at J, with 16 bases between the two ends. In germline, CDR1 is SGHRS, CDR2 YFSETQ. The CDR3 spans 14 residues. The CDR3 DNA is TGCGCCAGCAGCCCCGGGACACCATTTGACGAGCAGTACTTC. Translation gives CASSPGTPFDEQYF.

The chain couples TRBV5-5 to TRBJ2-7; D possibly corresponds to TRBD2 (6 bases). With 3 bases removed from V and 0 bases from J, the gap between germline ends came to 7 bases. Germline V gives CDR1 SGHKS, CDR2 YYEKEE (reference sequence). There are 13 residues in the CDR3. CDR3 sequence (DNA): TGTGCCAGCAGCTACGGGAGCTCCTACGAGCAGTACTTC. It codes for CASSYGSSYEQYF.